This TCR beta chain was identified during a study of PD-1 blockade in classical Hodgkin lymphoma. V was cut by 5 bases and J by 9 bases, with 20 bases left in between. This CDR3 contains 15 residues. From germline, CDR1 is SEHNR and CDR2 FQNEAQ (reference sequence). TCRdb's copy holds only in-frame clones and misses some; the assay was immunoSEQ multiplex PCR. Altogether about 12,000 clones are present, 75% to 95% being singletons, with the ten largest covering roughly a tenth. Brentuximab vedotin exposure varied among the patients, all of whom had relapsed after autologous stem cell transplantation.

This sequence was found in a human donor with classical Hodgkin lymphoma. The rearrangement joins TRBV7-9 to TRBJ1-5; D is unclear. Sequenced material: peripheral blood mononuclear cells (PBMCs), taken at baseline. The CDR3 DNA reads TGTGCCAGCAGCCCCTCATCAGGTTCAGGATTGCCCCAGCATTTT. It encodes CASSPSSGSGLPQHF.